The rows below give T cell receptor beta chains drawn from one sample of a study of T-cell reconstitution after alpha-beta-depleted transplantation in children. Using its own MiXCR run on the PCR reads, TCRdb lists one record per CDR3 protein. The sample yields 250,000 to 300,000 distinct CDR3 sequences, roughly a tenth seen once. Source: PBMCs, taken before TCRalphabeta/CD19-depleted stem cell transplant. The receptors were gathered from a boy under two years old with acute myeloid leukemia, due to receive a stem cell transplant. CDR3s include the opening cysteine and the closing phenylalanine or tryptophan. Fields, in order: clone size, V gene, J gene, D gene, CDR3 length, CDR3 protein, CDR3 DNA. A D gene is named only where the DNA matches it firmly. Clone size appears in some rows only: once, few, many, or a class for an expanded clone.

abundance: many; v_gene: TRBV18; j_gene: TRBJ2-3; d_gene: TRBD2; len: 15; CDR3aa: CASSPGLAGTDTQYF; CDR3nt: TGTGCCAGCTCACCAGGGCTAGCGGGGACAGATACGCAGTATTTT
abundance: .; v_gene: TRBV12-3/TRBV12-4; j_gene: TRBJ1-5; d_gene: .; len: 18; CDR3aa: CARSHDLETGYSNQPQHF; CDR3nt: TGTGCCCGCAGTCACGATCTCGAAACAGGGTATAGCAATCAGCCCCAGCATTTT
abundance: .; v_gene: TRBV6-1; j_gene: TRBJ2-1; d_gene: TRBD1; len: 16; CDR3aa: CASSPTSGGFYNEQFF; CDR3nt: TGTGCCAGCAGCCCGACATCAGGGGGCTTTTACAATGAGCAGTTCTTC
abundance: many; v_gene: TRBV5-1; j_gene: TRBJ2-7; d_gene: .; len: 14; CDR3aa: CASSLAGPSGEQYF; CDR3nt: TGCGCCAGCAGCTTGGCCGGGCCCTCGGGCGAGCAGTACTTC
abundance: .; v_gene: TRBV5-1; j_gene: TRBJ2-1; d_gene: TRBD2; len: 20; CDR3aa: CASSLAGVLAGSFSYNEQFF; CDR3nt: TGCGCCAGCAGCTTGGCGGGGGTCCTAGCGGGATCTTTCTCCTACAATGAGCAGTTCTTC
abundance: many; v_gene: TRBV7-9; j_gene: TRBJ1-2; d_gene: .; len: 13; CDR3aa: CASSFAVNYGYTF; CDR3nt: TGTGCCAGCAGCTTCGCGGTTAACTATGGCTACACCTTC
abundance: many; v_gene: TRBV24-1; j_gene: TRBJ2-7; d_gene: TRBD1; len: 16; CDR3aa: CATSDSGQGGHYEQYF; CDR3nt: TGTGCCACCAGTGACAGCGGACAGGGTGGTCACTACGAGCAGTACTTC
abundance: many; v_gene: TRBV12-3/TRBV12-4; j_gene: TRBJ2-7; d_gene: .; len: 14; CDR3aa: CASRATAGAYEQYF; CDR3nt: TGTGCCAGCAGAGCGACGGCAGGGGCCTACGAGCAGTACTTC
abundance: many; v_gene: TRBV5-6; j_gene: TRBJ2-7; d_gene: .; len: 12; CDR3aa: CAPAGGSYEQYF; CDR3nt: TGTGCCCCGGCCGGGGGCAGCTACGAGCAGTACTTC
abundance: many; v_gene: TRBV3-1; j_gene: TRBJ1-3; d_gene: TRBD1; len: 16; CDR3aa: CASSLGTGGTGNTIYF; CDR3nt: TGTGCCAGCAGCCTTGGGACAGGGGGCACGGGAAACACCATATATTTT
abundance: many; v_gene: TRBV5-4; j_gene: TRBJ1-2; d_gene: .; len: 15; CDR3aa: CASSLRTEGGYGYTF; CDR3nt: TGTGCCAGCAGCTTGCGGACAGAGGGGGGATATGGCTACACCTTC
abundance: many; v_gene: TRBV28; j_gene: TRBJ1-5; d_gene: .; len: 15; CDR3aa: CASSEQGRSNQPQHF; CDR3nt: TGTGCCAGCAGTGAACAGGGACGGAGCAATCAGCCCCAGCATTTT
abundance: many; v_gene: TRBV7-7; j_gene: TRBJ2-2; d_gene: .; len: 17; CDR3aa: CASSLHEKQANTGELFF; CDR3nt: TGTGCTAGCAGCTTACATGAAAAACAGGCTAACACCGGGGAGCTGTTTTTT
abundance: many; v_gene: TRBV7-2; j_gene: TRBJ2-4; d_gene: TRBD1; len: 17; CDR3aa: CASSSTTLRTGTNIQYF; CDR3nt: TGTGCCAGCAGCTCAACAACCCTTCGGACAGGGACGAACATTCAGTACTTC
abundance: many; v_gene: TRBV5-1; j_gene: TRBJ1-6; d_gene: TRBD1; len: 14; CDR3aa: CASSSDRENSPLHF; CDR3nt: TGCGCCAGCAGCTCGGACAGGGAGAATTCACCCCTCCACTTT
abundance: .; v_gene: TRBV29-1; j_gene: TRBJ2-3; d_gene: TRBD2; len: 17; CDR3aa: CSVEVVPSGGYTDTQYF; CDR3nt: TGCAGCGTTGAAGTCGTCCCTAGCGGGGGATACACAGATACGCAGTATTTT
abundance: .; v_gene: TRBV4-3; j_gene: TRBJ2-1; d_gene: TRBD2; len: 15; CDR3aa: CASSPGLAGGDEQFF; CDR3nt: TGCGCCAGCAGCCCGGGACTAGCGGGAGGTGATGAGCAGTTCTTC
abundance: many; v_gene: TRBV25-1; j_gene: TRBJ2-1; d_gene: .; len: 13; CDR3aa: CASSPGQYNEQFF; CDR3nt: TGTGCCAGCAGCCCTGGACAGTACAATGAGCAGTTCTTC
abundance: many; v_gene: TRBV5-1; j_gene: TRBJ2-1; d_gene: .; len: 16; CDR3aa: CASSSADRSSYNEQFF; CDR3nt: TGCGCCAGCAGCTCGGCGGACAGAAGCTCCTACAATGAGCAGTTCTTC
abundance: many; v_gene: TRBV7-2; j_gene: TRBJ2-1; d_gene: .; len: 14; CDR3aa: CASSLAGGYNEQFF; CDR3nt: TGTGCCAGCAGCTTAGCGGGGGGCTACAATGAGCAGTTCTTC
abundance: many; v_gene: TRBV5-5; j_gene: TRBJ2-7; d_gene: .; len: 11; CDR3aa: CASSLNREQYF; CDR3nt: TGTGCCAGCAGCTTGAACCGCGAGCAGTACTTC
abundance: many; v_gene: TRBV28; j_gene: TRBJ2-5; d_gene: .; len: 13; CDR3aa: CASDGFKEEPQYF; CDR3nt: TGTGCCAGCGACGGATTTAAGGAGGAGCCCCAGTACTTC
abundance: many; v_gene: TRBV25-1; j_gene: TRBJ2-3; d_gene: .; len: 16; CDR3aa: CASSEGAGRRLTTQYF; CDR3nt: TGTGCCAGCAGTGAAGGGGCTGGCAGGCGCCTAACTACGCAGTATTTT